Below are 9 T cell receptor beta chains sequenced from a single sample in a study of shared clonotypes between healthy human individuals. Data came from immunoSEQ multiplex PCR; TCRdb stores just in-frame clones and leaves some out. The repertoire includes about 2.3 million clones, 80% to 95% of them detected once, and about 0.39% sits in the top ten. The sequenced material came from naive CD4+ T cells from PBMCs. Subset specified: CD45RA+ positively selected. All receptors come from a man aged 18 to 30 in good health. Some clones in this sample may be carry-over from other donors' samples.

This chain uses TRBV30 with TRBJ2-7; the D gene is possibly TRBD2 (5 bases). The V end lost 1 base, the J end lost 2 bases, and 12 bases lay between the germline ends. The CDR3 loop spans 14 amino acids. The germline gives CDR1 GTSNPN, CDR2 SVGIG (reference sequence). The CDR3 loop is CAWSAEAGPYEQYF. CDR3 bases: TGTGCCTGGAGTGCTGAGGCGGGTCCCTACGAGCAGTACTTC.

The sample holds one count of this clone. The V call is TRBV19, the J call TRBJ1-1; D gene unclear. V lost 8 bases, J lost 1 base, and 11 bases lay in between. The CDR3 loop spans 13 amino acids. CDR1 and CDR2 (germline): LNHDA, SQIVND (reference sequence). DNA of the CDR3: TGTGCCAGTTCAAGACCCAGGAACACTGAAGCTTTCTTT. Protein: CASSRPRNTEAFF.

The rearrangement links TRBV5-6 to TRBJ2-1; TRBD2 might be the D (5 bases). V gave up 1 base and J gave up 8 bases, with 13 bases separating them. This CDR3 comprises 14 residues. Looked up from germline, CDR1 is SGHDT and CDR2 is YYEEEE. CDR3 in DNA: TGTGCCAGCAGCTTGAGTGGGAGAAGGGATGAGCAGTTCTTC. Translation gives CASSLSGRRDEQFF.

The DNA of the CDR3 is TGTGCCAGCAGCTCCCGTGGAAGCGGGGATACCTACAATGAGCAGTTCTTC. Protein: CASSSRGSGDTYNEQFF. The chain links TRBV7-9 to TRBJ2-1; 7 bases match TRBD2. V gave up 4 bases and J gave up 2 bases; unmatched junction bases: 11. This CDR3 is built from 17 residues. Germline V gene sequence: CDR1 SEHNR, CDR2 FQNEAQ (reference sequence).

The chain joins TRBV28 to TRBJ1-5; no clear D. The CDR3 has 14 residues. The V end lost 11 bases, the J end lost 4 bases, and 18 bases lay between the germline ends. The germline gives CDR1 MDHEN, CDR2 SYDVKM. In DNA form, the CDR3 reads TGTGCCGGATCTGGACTGTGGAGGAATCAGCCCCAGCATTTT. The encoded protein is CAGSGLWRNQPQHF.

CDR3 in DNA: TGTGCCAGCAGCACCAGCTATGGCTACACCTTC. Translated, it gives CASSTSYGYTF. The chain carries TRBV6-1 and TRBJ1-2; D gene unclear. The CDR3 spans 11 residues. The V gene's germline CDR1 is MNHNS and CDR2 SASEGT. V lost 6 bases to trimming and J lost 4 bases, with 6 bases between them.

CDR3 coding DNA: TGTGCCAGCAGCTTAGGGGTAGGGATCTACTACGAGCAGTACTTC. Translated: CASSLGVGIYYEQYF. V gene TRBV7-2 combines with J gene TRBJ2-7; no clear D gene. Germline assignment: CDR1 SGHTA and CDR2 FQGNSA. V lost 1 base, J lost 3 bases, and 13 bases lay in between. This CDR3 region has 15 residues. The full variable domain, its missing parts supplied by reference TRBV7-2 and TRBJ2-7, is GAGVSQSPSNKVTEKGKDVELRCDPISGHTALYWYRQSLGQGLEFLIYFQGNSAPDKSGLPSDRFSAERTGGSVSTLTIQRTQQEDSAVYLCASSLGVGIYYEQYFGPGTRLTVT.

This clone has only one observation. The chain has TRBV28 and TRBJ1-2; D is unclear. The CDR3 extends over 15 amino acids. CDR1 and CDR2 from the germline V gene are MDHEN and SYDVKM. V was pared by 7 bases and J by 0 bases, with 15 bases between. CDR3 protein: CASTSGRSSNYGYTF. CDR3 coding DNA: TGTGCCAGCACCTCGGGAAGGTCGTCTAACTATGGCTACACCTTC.

CDR3 region: CASSPHGLEANVLTF. For the CDR3, the DNA is TGCGCCAGCAGTCCGCACGGGCTCGAAGCCAACGTCCTGACTTTC. The genes are TRBV5-1 and TRBJ2-6, with D unclear. Between the trimmed V and J ends, which lost 5 bases and 7 bases, there was a span of 16 bases. Per germline, CDR1 SGHRS and CDR2 YFSETQ. The CDR3 contains 15 residues.